This T cell receptor beta chain came from a study of T cell repertoires in cytomegalovirus infection. Whole-study context: HLA-B-restricted CMV epitopes that are well studied, plus recently identified HLA-C-restricted ones, were used by the study. From public TCR beta signatures came an indication of both CMV infection and matching HLA type.

The CDR3 is made up of 14 amino acids. CDR1 is SGHTA and CDR2 is FQGNSA in the germline V gene. V shed 5 bases and J shed 2 bases, with 12 bases lying between them. This clonotype was detected only a few times. Its antigen is undetermined. Study-level results: Summed frequency of shared TCR beta families picked out CMV carriers who also had the relevant HLA. Predominance within the ex vivo response was attributable to HLA-C-restricted CMV-specific TCR beta clonotypes.

TCRdb processed the reads anew with MiXCR; each CDR3 protein has one entry. The table has roughly 500,000 distinct CDR3 sequences, around 30% seen once. The receptor was isolated from a human donor in good health (CMV status not recorded). Some clones in this sample may be carry-over from other donors' samples. The starting material was cultured PBMCs, obtained from culture after CMV antigen stimulation. The V call is TRBV7-2, the J call TRBJ1-1; D gene unclear. In DNA form, the CDR3 reads TGTGCCAGCAGCGTTCCGACCCCCAACACTGAAGCTTTCTTT. It specifies CASSVPTPNTEAFF.